This entry is about one T cell receptor beta chain. Its antigen is unidentified. The entry originates in a study of cytomegalovirus exposure and HLA in healthy donors. Study conclusions and caveats: When analyzed later, a missense DCLRE1C variant was found to be linked to TCR beta V- and J-gene trimming.

The V gene's germline CDR1 is MNHNY and CDR2 SVGAGI (reference sequence). This CDR3 spans 13 amino acids. Trimming stripped 7 bases from V and 4 bases from J, with 12 bases between. The primer mix had 60 Vbeta and 13 Jbeta primers. The assay was immunoSEQ multiplex PCR, and TCRdb's table has in-frame clones only and misses some. The table lists just over 150,000 clones, approximately 86% of them singletons, with roughly 1.8% in the top ten. Sequences were obtained from PBMCs. The receptor was derived from a woman aged 18 to 35 in good health and CMV-seronegative. V and J are TRBV6-6 and TRBJ2-3; D might be TRBD2 (5 bases). The CDR3 DNA reads TGTGCCAGCAAATCGGGGAAGGCAGATACGCAGTATTTT. Translated, it gives CASKSGKADTQYF.